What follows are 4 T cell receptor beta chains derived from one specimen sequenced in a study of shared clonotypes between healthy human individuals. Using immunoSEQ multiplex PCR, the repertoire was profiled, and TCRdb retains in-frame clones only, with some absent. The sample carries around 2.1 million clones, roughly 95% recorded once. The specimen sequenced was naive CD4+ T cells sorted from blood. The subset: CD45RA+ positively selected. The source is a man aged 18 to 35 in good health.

CDR3 sequence reads: CASSRDMWTGAFF. In nucleotides, the CDR3 is TGTGCCAGCAGCCGGGACATGTGGACTGGGGCTTTCTTT. The chain carries TRBV6-5 and TRBJ1-1, with TRBD1 as a possible D gene (6 bases). Germline V lookup: CDR1 MNHEY, CDR2 SVGAGI. Trimming removed 6 bases at V and 11 bases at J, with 19 bases between. The CDR3 is made up of 13 amino acids.

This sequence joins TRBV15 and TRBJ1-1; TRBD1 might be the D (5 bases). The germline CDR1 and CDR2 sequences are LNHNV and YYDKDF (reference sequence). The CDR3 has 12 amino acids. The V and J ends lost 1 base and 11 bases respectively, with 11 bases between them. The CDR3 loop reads CATSRVGEVAFF. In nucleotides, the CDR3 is TGTGCCACCAGCAGAGTGGGGGAAGTGGCTTTCTTT.

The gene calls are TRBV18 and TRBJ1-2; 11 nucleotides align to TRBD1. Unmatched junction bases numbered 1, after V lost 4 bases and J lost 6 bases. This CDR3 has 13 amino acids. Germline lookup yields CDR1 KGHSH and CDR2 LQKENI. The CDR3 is CASSRTGGDGYTF. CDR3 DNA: TGTGCCAGCTCACGGACAGGGGGCGATGGCTACACCTTC.

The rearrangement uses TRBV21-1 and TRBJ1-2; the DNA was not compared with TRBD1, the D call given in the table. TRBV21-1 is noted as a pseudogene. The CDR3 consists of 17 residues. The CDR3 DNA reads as TGTGCCAGCAGCAAAGAACTACAGGGACAGGGATCCTATGGCTACACCTTC. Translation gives CASSKELQGQGSYGYTF.